The source of this T cell receptor beta chain is a study of untreated major depressive disorder. The CDR3 runs to 10 residues. V lost 4 bases, J lost 6 bases, and 6 bases lay in between. The germline gives CDR1 SQVTM, CDR2 ANQGSEA. A word on this clone: Antigen specificity is unknown.

Study observations and caveats: TRBV05-01 (Vbeta 5.1) usage was higher in CD4+ T cells of depressed patients than controls. In every subject, the five largest TRBV05-01 clones were private.

Sequencing was performed with immunoSEQ multiplex PCR; in TCRdb, only in-frame clones are kept and a portion is missing. Of about 15,000 clones in the sample, around nine tenths were seen once. Patients had DSM-IV major depressive disorder with a Hamilton Depression score of at least 18. The chain couples TRBV29-1 to TRBJ1-1; a weak D match, TRBD1 (5 bases). The receptor's source is a woman younger than 45 with major depressive disorder. The sequenced sample consisted of CD4+ T cells from PBMCs. CDR3 nucleotide sequence: TGCAGCGTTGGGACACCTGAAGCTTTCTTT. This encodes CSVGTPEAFF.